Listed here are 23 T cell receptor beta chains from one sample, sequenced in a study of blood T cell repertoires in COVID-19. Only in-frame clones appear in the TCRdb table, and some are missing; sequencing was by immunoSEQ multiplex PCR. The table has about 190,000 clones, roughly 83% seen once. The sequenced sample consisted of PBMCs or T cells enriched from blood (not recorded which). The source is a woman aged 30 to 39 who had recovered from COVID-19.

The CDR3 DNA sequence: TGTGCCAGCAGTGAATCCACAGAGAACCAAGAGACCCAGTACTTC. Translating gives CASSESTENQETQYF. The chain recombines TRBV25-1 with TRBJ2-5; no firm D call. Per germline, CDR1 MGHDK and CDR2 SYGVNS. The ends were cut back, 1 base at V and 0 bases at J, with 9 bases in the middle. The CDR3 has 15 amino acids.

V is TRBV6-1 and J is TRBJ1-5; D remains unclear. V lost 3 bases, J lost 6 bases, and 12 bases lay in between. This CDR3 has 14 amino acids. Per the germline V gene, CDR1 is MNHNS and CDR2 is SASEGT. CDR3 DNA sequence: TGTGCCAGCAGTGATAACGGGGATTCTCAGCCCCAGCATTTT. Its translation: CASSDNGDSQPQHF.

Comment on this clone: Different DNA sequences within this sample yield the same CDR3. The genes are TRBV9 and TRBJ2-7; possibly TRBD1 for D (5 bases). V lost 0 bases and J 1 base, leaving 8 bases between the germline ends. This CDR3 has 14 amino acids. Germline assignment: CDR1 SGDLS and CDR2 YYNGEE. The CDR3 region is CASSVDRYSYEQYF. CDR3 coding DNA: TGTGCCAGCAGCGTAGACAGGTATTCCTACGAGCAGTACTTC.

CDR3 nucleotides: TGTGCCACCAGCAGCTACAGGGAGGGTGGCTACACCTTC. The encoded protein is CATSSYREGGYTF. The chain links TRBV15 to TRBJ1-2; TRBD1 is a possible D gene (6 bases). CDR3 length equals 13 residues. Trimming removed 3 bases from V and 7 bases from J, with 12 bases in between. CDR1 LNHNV and CDR2 YYDKDF come from the germline V gene (reference sequence).

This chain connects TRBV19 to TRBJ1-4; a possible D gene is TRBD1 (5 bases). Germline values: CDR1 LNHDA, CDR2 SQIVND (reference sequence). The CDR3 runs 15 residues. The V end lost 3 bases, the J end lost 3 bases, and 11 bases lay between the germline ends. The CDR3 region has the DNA TGTGCCAGTAGTATCCAGGGTGCAGCTAATGAAAAACTGTTTTTT. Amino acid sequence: CASSIQGAANEKLFF.

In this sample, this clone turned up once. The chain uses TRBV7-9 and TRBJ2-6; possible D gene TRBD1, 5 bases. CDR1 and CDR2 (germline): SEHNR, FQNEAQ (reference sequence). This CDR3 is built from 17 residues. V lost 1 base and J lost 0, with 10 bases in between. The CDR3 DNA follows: TGTGCCAGCAGCTTAGTGTTAGGGGCCTCTGGGGCCAACGTCCTGACTTTC. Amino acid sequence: CASSLVLGASGANVLTF.

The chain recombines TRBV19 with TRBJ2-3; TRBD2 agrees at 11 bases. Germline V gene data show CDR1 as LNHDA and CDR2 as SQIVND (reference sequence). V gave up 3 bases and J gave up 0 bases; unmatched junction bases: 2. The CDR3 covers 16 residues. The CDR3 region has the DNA TGTGCCAGTAGTATTCGGACTAGCGGGAGCACAGATACGCAGTATTTT. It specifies CASSIRTSGSTDTQYF.

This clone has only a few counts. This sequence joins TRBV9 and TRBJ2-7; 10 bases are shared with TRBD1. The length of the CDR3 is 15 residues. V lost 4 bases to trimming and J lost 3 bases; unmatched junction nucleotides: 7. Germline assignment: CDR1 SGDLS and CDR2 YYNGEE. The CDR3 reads CASSPTGGAIYEQYF. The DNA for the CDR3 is TGTGCCAGCAGCCCGACAGGGGGCGCGATCTACGAGCAGTACTTC.

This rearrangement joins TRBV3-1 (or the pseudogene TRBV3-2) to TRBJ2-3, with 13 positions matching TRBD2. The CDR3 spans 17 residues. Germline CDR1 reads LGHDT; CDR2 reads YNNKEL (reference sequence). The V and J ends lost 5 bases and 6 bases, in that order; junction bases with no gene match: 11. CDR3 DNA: TGTGCCAGCAGCGACCAAACTAGCGGGGGGGCTGGTGATACGCAGTATTTT. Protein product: CASSDQTSGGAGDTQYF.

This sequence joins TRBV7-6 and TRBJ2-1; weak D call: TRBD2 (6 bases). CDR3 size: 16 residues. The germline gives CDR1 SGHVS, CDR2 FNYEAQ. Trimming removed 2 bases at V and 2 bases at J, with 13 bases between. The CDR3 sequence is CASSLRAGTTYNEQFF. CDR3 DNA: TGTGCCAGCAGCTTAAGGGCGGGGACCACCTACAATGAGCAGTTCTTC.

The CDR3 DNA reads as TGTGCCAGCAGTGAAGGATGGGCGGGAGGGCCTCAAGATACGCAGTATTTT. Translation gives CASSEGWAGGPQDTQYF. The rearrangement links TRBV6-1 to TRBJ2-3; 9 bases are shared with TRBD2. The CDR3 runs to 17 residues. Looked up from germline, CDR1 is MNHNS and CDR2 is SASEGT. After removal of 1 base from V and 5 bases from J, the junction contained 10 bases not matched to a gene.

The CDR3 region is CASSLAGGTGGYTF. Written as DNA, the CDR3 is TGTGCCAGCAGCTTGGCGGGAGGGACCGGTGGCTACACCTTC. This chain uses TRBV5-6 with TRBJ1-2, with a tentative D call TRBD1 (5 bases). The V gene lost 0 bases and the J gene lost 7 bases, with 13 bases spanning the gap. CDR3 length: 14 residues. Germline CDR1 is SGHDT and CDR2 is YYEEEE.

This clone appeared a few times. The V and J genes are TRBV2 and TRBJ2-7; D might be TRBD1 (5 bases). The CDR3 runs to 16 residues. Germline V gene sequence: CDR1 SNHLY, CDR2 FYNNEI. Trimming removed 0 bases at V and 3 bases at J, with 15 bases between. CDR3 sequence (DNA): TGTGCCAGCAGTGAAGCAGGGGTCGGACGCAACTACGAGCAGTACGTC. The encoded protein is CASSEAGVGRNYEQYV.

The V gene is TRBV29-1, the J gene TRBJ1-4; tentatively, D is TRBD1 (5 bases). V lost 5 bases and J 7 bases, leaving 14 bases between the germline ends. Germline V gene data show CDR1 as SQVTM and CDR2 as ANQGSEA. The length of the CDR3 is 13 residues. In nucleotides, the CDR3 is TGCAGCGTTCGGGTGGGGCAATTTGAAAAACTGTTTTTT. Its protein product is CSVRVGQFEKLFF.

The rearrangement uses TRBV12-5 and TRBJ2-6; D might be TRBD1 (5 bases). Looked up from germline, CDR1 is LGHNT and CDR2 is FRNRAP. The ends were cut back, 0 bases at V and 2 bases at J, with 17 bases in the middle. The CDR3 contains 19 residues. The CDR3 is CASGLVSPPGLPGANVLTF. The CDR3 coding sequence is TGTGCTAGTGGTTTGGTCTCGCCCCCAGGGCTCCCTGGGGCCAACGTCCTGACTTTC.

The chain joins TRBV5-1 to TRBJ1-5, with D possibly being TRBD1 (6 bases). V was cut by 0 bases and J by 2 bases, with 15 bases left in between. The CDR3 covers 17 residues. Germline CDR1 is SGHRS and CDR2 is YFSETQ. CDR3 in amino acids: CASSLGSGEGGNQPQHF. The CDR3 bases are TGCGCCAGCAGCTTGGGGTCAGGGGAAGGAGGCAATCAGCCCCAGCATTTT.

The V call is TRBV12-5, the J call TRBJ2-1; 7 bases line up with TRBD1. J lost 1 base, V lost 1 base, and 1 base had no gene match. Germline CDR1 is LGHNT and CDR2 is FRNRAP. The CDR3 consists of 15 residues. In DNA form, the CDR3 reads TGTGCTAGTGGTTTGGGGGGACAGTCCTACAATGAGCAGTTCTTC. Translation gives CASGLGGQSYNEQFF.

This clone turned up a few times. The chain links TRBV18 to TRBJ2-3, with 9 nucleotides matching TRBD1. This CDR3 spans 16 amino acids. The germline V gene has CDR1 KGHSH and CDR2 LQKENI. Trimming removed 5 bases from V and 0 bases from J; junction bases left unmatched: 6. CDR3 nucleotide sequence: TGTGCCAGCTCAAACAGGGGGCCGACCAGCACAGATACGCAGTATTTT. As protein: CASSNRGPTSTDTQYF.

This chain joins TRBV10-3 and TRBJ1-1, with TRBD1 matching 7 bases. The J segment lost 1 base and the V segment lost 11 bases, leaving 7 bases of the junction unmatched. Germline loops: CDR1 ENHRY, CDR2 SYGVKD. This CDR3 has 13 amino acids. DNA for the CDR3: TGTGCCGCAAATGCAGGGGGGAACACTGAAGCTTTCTTT. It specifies CAANAGGNTEAFF.

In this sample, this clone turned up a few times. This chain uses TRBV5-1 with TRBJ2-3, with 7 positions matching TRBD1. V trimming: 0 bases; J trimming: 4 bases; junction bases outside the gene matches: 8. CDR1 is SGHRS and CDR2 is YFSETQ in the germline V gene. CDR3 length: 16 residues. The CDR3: CASSLEARQGADTQYF. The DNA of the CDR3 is TGCGCCAGCAGCTTGGAAGCGAGACAGGGCGCAGATACGCAGTATTTT.

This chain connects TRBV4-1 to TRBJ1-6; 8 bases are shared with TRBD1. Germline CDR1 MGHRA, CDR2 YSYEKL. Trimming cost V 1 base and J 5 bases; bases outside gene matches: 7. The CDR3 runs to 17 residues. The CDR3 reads CASSQAKDREDNSPLHF. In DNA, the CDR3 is TGCGCCAGCAGCCAAGCAAAGGACAGGGAGGATAATTCACCCCTCCACTTT.

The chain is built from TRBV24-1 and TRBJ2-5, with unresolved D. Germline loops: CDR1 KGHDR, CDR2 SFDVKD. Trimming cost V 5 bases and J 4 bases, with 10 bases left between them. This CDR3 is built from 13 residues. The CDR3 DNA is TGTGCCACCAGTGGCTATCAAGTAGAGACCCAGTACTTC. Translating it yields CATSGYQVETQYF.

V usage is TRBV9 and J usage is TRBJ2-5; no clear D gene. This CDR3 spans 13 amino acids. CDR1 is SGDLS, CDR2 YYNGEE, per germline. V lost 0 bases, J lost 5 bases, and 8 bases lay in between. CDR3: CASSVALLETQYF. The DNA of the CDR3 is TGTGCCAGCAGCGTAGCTCTACTTGAGACCCAGTACTTC.